This is a list of T cell receptor beta chains from one sample in a study of T cells expressing NK-cell markers. TCRdb reprocessed the 5' RACE reads and stores each CDR3 protein as one record, lacking DNA. This sample's clone table lists about 260,000 distinct CDR3 sequences. The sequencing sample was made of blood T cells: a sorted CD56 or NKG2C T cell subset, CD4+ or CD8+ T cells, or bulk PBMC T cells (not recorded which). These receptor sequences come from a woman aged 18-69 years in good health. The CDR3 runs from the conserved cysteine through the conserved F or W.

j_gene: TRBJ1-1; v_gene: TRBV29-1; CDR3aa: CSVGRDRGFLNTEAFF
j_gene: TRBJ1-5; v_gene: TRBV4-1; CDR3aa: CASSHPPGNQPQHF
j_gene: TRBJ2-3; v_gene: TRBV12-3/TRBV12-4; CDR3aa: CASSPNVRTQYF
j_gene: TRBJ1-2; v_gene: TRBV20-1; CDR3aa: CSARDSGPNYGYTF
j_gene: TRBJ2-3; v_gene: TRBV5-1; CDR3aa: CASSLADGTDTQYF
j_gene: TRBJ2-1; v_gene: TRBV4-2; CDR3aa: CASSQRDRGNNEQFF
j_gene: TRBJ2-1; v_gene: TRBV19; CDR3aa: CASSITGSGHNEQFF
j_gene: TRBJ1-6; v_gene: TRBV2; CDR3aa: CASSPQTRLSSYNSPLHF
j_gene: TRBJ2-4; v_gene: TRBV12-3/TRBV12-4; CDR3aa: CASSFLRVGAKNIQYF
j_gene: TRBJ2-6; v_gene: TRBV4-1; CDR3aa: CASSQFPSLAGGPNGANVLTF
j_gene: TRBJ2-3; v_gene: TRBV7-9; CDR3aa: CASSNRQALTDTQYF
j_gene: TRBJ1-3; v_gene: TRBV5-1; CDR3aa: CASTPGALSSGNTIYF
j_gene: TRBJ2-7; v_gene: TRBV5-1; CDR3aa: CASSYGQVGSEQYF
j_gene: TRBJ2-2; v_gene: TRBV12-3/TRBV12-4; CDR3aa: CASSSQDSGELFF
j_gene: TRBJ2-1; v_gene: TRBV6-2/TRBV6-3; CDR3aa: CASNQPGPRIAGYNEQFF
j_gene: TRBJ1-3; v_gene: TRBV28; CDR3aa: CAMGGRGNTIYF
j_gene: TRBJ2-7; v_gene: TRBV29-1; CDR3aa: CSVEDPGPAGYEQYF
j_gene: TRBJ2-3; v_gene: TRBV29-1; CDR3aa: CSVDGRGSGTDTQYF
j_gene: TRBJ1-3; v_gene: TRBV18; CDR3aa: CASSPPTTLSGNTIYF
j_gene: TRBJ1-2; v_gene: TRBV27; CDR3aa: CASSREIRDSYGYTF
j_gene: TRBJ2-1; v_gene: TRBV19; CDR3aa: CASSRGQYNEQFF
j_gene: TRBJ2-7; v_gene: TRBV25-1; CDR3aa: CASSDSGSSYEQYF
j_gene: TRBJ1-1; v_gene: TRBV7-8; CDR3aa: CASSLEVEGTEAFF
j_gene: TRBJ2-1; v_gene: TRBV5-1; CDR3aa: CASSLYMAGQGPYNEQFF
j_gene: TRBJ1-6; v_gene: TRBV4-3; CDR3aa: CASSQAGDGRYSPLHF